This TCR beta chain emerged from a study of T cells of healthy individuals. TCRdb fed the 5' RACE reads into MiXCR, producing one record per CDR3 protein. The top ten hold about 8.9% of the sample, which has 35,000 to 45,000 distinct CDR3 sequences, 3.5% to 5.5% seen once. This clonotype showed up many times. Its ends do not fully match the called genes, so a read error is possible. The CDR3 length is 15 residues. The germline CDR1 and CDR2 sequences are SGHRS and YFSETQ. The receptor comes from a human donor in good health. The rearrangement links TRBV5-1 to TRBJ2-2; D may correspond to TRBD1 or TRBD2 (6 bases each). The CDR3 here is CASRLGVGGAGELFF. CDR3 DNA sequence: TGCGCCAGCAGATTGGGGGTCGGGGGCGCCGGGGAGCTGTTTTTT.